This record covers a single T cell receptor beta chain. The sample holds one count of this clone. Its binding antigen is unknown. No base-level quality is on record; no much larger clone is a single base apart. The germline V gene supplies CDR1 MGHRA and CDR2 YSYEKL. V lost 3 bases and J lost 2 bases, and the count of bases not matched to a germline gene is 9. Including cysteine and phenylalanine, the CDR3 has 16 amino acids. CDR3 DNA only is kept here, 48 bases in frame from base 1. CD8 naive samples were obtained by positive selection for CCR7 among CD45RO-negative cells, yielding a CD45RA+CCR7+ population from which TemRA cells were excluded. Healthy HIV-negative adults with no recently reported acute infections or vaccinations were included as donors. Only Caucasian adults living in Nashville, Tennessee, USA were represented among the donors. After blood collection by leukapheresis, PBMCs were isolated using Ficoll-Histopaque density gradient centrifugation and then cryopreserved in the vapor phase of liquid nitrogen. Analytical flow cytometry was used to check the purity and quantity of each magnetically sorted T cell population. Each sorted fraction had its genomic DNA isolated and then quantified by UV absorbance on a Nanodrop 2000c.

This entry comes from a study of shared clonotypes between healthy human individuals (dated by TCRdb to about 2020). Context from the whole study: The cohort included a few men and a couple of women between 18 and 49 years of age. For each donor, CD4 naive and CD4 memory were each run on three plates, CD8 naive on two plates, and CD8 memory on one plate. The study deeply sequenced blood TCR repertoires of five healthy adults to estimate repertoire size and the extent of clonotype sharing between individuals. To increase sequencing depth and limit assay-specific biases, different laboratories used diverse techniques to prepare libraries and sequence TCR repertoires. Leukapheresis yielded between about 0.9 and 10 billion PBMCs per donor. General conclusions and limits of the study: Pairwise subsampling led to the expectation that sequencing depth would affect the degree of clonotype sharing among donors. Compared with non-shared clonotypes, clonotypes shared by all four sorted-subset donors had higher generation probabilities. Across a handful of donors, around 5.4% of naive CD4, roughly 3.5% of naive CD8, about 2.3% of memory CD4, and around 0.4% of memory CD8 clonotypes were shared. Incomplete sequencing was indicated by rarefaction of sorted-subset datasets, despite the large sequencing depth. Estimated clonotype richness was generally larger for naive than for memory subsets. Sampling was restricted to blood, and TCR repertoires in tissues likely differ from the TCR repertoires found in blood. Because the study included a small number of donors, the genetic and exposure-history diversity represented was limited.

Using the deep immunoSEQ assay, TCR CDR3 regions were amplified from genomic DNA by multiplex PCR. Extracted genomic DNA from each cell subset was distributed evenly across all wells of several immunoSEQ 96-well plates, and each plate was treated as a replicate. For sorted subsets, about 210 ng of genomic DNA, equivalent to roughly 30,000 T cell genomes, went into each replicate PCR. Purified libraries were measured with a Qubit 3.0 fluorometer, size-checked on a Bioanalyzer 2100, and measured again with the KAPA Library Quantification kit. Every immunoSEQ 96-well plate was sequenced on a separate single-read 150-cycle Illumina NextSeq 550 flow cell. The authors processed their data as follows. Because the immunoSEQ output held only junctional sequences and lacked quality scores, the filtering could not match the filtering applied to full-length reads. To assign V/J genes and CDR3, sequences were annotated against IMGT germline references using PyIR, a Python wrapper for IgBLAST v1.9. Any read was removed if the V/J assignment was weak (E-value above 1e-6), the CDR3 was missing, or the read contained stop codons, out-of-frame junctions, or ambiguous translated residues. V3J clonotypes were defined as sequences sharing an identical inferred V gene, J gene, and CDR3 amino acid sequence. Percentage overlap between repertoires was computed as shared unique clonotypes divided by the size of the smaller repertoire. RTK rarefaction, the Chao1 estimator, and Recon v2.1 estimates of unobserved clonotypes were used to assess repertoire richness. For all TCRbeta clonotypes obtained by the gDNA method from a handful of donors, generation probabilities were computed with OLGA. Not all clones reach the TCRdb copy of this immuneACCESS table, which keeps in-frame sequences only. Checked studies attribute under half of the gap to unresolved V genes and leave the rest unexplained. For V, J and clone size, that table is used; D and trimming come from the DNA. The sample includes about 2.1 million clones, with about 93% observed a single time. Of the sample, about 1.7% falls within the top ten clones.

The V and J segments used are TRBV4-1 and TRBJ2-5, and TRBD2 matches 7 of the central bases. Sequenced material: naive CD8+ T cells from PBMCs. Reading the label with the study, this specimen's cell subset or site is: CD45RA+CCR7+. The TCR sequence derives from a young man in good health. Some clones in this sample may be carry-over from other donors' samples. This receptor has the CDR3 CASSQSPSREQETQYF. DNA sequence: TGCGCCAGCAGCCAGAGCCCCTCGCGGGAGCAAGAGACCCAGTACTTC.